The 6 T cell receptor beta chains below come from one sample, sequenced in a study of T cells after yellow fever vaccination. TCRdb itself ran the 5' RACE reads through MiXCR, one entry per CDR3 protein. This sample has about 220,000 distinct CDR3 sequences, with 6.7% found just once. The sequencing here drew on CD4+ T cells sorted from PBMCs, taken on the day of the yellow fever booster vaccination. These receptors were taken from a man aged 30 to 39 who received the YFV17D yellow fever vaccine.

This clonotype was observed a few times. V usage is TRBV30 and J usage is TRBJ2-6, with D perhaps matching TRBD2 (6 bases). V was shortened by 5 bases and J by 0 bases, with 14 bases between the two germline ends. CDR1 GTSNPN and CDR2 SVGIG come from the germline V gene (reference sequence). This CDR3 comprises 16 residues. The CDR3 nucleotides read TGTGCCTGGGACCCCAGGAGGGTCTCTGGGGCCAACGTCCTGACTTTC. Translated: CAWDPRRVSGANVLTF.

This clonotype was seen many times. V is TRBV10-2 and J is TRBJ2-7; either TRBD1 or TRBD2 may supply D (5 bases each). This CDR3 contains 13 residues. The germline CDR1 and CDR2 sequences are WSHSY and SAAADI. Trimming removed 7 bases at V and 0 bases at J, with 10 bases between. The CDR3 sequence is CASTAGSSYEQYF. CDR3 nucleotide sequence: TGCGCCAGCACAGCAGGGAGCTCCTACGAGCAGTACTTC.

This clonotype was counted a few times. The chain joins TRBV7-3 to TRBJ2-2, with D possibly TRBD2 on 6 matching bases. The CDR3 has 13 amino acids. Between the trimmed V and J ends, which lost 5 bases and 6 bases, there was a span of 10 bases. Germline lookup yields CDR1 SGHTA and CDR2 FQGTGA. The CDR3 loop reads CASSPSGPGELFF. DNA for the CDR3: TGTGCCAGCAGCCCCAGCGGGCCCGGGGAGCTGTTTTTT.

CDR3 bases: TGTGCCAGCAGCATGTCTAGGAGCCAGGAGCAGTTCTTC. It specifies CASSMSRSQEQFF. This chain links TRBV3-1 with TRBJ2-1; D gene uncertain. The CDR3 runs 13 residues. V lost 5 bases and J 10 bases, leaving 15 bases between the germline ends. CDR1 LGHDT and CDR2 YNNKEL come from the germline V gene (reference sequence).

CDR3 sequence: CASRGSQRAAYEQYF. For the CDR3, the DNA is TGCGCCAGCAGAGGGTCCCAGCGGGCAGCCTACGAGCAGTACTTC. The gene calls are TRBV5-1 and TRBJ2-7; weak D call: TRBD2 (6 bases). V lost 5 bases and J lost 2, with 17 bases in between. Germline V gene data show CDR1 as SGHRS and CDR2 as YFSETQ. This CDR3 has 15 residues.

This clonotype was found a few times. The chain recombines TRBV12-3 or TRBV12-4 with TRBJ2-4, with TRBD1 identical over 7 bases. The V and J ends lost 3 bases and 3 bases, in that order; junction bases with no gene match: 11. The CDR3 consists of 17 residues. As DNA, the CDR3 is TGTGCCAGCAGTTTGTATAGGGGGCGCGTTGGCAAAAACATTCAGTACTTC. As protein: CASSLYRGRVGKNIQYF.